This T cell receptor (beta chain) is from a study of T-cell memory formation after mild COVID-19 (dated by TCRdb to the early 2020s). With respect to the entire study: Most TCR sequence clusters were specific to one of the two donors. In two donors, T-cell clones that expanded and contracted after mild COVID-19 were followed by sequencing TCRalpha and TCRbeta repertoires longitudinally. Two young, previously healthy adult volunteers, one female and one male, were included in the cohort. General findings and caveats noted by the study authors: From day 15 to 85, contracting clones showed balanced CD4/CD8 phenotypes, whereas a second wave of clones that expanded from day 15 to 37 leaned towards CD4+. Contracting CD4+ clones were found mainly in CM and EM memory subsets, while CD8+ clones were enriched in EMRA. Only two mild cases were covered in the study, and larger cohorts including severe cases with pre-infection samples were considered necessary. The second-wave clones that peaked on day 37 were not confirmed to be SARS-CoV-2 specific. Some responding clones were detected in pre-infection memory, suggesting pre-existing cross-reactive memory T cells joined the SARS-CoV-2 response.

Ficoll-Paque density gradient centrifugation was the method used to isolate PBMCs. Note on this clonotype: Its antigen is not yet known. The sample holds no much larger clone one base away, and base qualities are not on file.

The CDR3 starts with the cysteine, ends with the phenylalanine, and has 13 residues. The only DNA kept is the CDR3, 39 bases in frame from the first base. V and J are truncated by 5 bases and 5 bases respectively, leaving an intervening sequence of 12 bases. The sample was run on an Illumina NovaSeq 6000. TCRalpha and TCRbeta cDNA libraries were constructed by 5'RACE with constant-segment primers, with sample barcodes and unique molecular identifiers being introduced. Trizol reagent was used to extract RNA from every sample. The libraries were amplified in two PCR steps, and the second step added a second sample barcode and Illumina TruSeq adapters. Sequencing of the libraries was done on an Illumina NovaSeq, producing 2 x 150 bp paired-end reads. In the original analysis: Demultiplexing of reads and collapsing into UMI-guided consensus sequences were performed with migec v1.2.7. Using mixcr v2.1.11, UMI consensuses were aligned to TRA and TRB V and J templates and then assembled into clonotypes. A clonotype was counted as expanded or contracted only if both edgeR and NoisET called the change significant, with noise models trained on biological replicates. For edgeR calls, a false discovery rate-adjusted p below 0.01 and a log2 fold-change threshold of 1 were applied. As an exploratory analysis of dynamics, PCA with hierarchical clustering was applied to max-normalized trajectories of the 1000 most abundant clonotypes. Separately sequenced CD4+ and CD8+ repertoires were used to assign a CD4 or CD8 phenotype to each responding clone. TCRdb itself trimmed the public reads at Q25 with fastp, ran MiXCR and retained productive beta chains. Each record represents a unique CDR3 protein, reported with the most common genes and DNA among its rows. What appears here as the V and J calls and clone size reflects TCRdb's work, not the paper's. The sample table contains about 160,000 distinct CDR3 sequences; only one count was recorded for roughly 28% of them. The top ten clones comprise around 12% of the sample.

The specimen was PBMCs or a T cell subset sorted from them (not recorded which). The V gene is TRBV12-3 or TRBV12-4 and the J gene is TRBJ2-5; the D gene remains uncertain. This sequence originates from an adult woman who had mild COVID-19 (a few samples of this study predate the infection). The sample titles of this study are shuffled in the database, so cell type and time point are left out; the donor was told from shared clones. The nucleotides read TGTGCCAGCAGTACCGGGTCCCAGGAGACCCAGTACTTC. Translated, it reads CASSTGSQETQYF.